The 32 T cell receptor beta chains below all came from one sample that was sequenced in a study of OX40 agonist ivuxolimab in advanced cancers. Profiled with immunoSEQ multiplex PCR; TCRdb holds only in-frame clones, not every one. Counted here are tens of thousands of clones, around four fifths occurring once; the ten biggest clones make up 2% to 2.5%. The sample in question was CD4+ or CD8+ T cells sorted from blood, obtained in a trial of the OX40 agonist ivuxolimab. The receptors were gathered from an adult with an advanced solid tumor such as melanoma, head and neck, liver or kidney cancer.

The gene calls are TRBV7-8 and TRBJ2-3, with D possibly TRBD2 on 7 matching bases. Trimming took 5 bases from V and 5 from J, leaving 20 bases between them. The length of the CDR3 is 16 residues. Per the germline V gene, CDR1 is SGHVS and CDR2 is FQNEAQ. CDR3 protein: CASSQRGGLKKDTQYF. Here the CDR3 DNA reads TGTGCCAGCAGCCAAAGGGGGGGCCTGAAGAAAGATACGCAGTATTTT. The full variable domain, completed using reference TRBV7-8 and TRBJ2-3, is GAGVSQSPRYKVAKRGQDVALRCDPISGHVSLFWYQQALGQGPEFLTYFQNEAQLDKSGLPSDRFFAERPEGSVSTLKIQRTQQEDSAVYLCASSQRGGLKKDTQYFGPGTRLTVL.

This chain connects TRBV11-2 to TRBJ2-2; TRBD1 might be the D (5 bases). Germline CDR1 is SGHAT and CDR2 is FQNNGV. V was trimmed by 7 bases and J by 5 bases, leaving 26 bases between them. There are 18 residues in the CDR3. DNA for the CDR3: TGTGCCAGCATCTCTAGTGGAGCCTGGGGCCCCCGGACCGGGGAGCTGTTTTTT. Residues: CASISSGAWGPRTGELFF.

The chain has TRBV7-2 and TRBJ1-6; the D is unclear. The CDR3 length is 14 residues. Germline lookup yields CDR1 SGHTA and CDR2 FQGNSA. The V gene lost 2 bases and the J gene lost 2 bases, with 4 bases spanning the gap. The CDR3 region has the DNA TGTGCCAGCAGCTTATTTCCCTATAATTCACCCCTCCACTTT. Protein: CASSLFPYNSPLHF. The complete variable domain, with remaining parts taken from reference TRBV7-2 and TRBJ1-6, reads GAGVSQSPSNKVTEKGKDVELRCDPISGHTALYWYRQSLGQGLEFLIYFQGNSAPDKSGLPSDRFSAERTGGSVSTLTIQRTQQEDSAVYLCASSLFPYNSPLHFGNGTRLTVT.

The CDR3 nucleotides are TGTGCCAGCTCTTTCCAGGCTACCGCTGGGGCCAACGTCCTGACTTTC. It codes for CASSFQATAGANVLTF. The chain is built from TRBV9 and TRBJ2-6; D uncertain. The CDR3 runs 16 residues. V was shortened by 7 bases and J by 2 bases, with 16 bases between the two germline ends. CDR1 and CDR2 from the germline V gene are SGDLS and YYNGEE.

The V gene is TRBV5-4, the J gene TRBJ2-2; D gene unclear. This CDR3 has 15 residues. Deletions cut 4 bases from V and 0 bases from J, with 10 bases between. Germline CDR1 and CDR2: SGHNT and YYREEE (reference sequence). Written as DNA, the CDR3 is TGTGCCAGCAGCCCACCCCTCGCGAACACCGGGGAGCTGTTTTTT. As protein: CASSPPLANTGELFF.

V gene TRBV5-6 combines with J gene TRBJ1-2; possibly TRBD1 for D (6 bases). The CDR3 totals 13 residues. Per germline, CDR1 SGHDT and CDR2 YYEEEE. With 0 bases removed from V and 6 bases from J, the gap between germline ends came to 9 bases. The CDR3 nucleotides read TGTGCCAGCAGCTTGGGCAGGGGCGATGGCTACACCTTC. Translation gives CASSLGRGDGYTF.

The CDR3 loop is CASGFRDRGSHEQFF. The CDR3 coding sequence is TGTGCCAGCGGATTCCGGGACAGGGGGTCTCATGAGCAGTTCTTC. The chain couples TRBV28 to TRBJ2-1; 11 nucleotides match TRBD1. The V segment lost 8 bases and the J segment 8 bases; nucleotides outside the gene matches: 11. The CDR3 totals 15 residues. Germline assignment: CDR1 MDHEN and CDR2 SYDVKM.

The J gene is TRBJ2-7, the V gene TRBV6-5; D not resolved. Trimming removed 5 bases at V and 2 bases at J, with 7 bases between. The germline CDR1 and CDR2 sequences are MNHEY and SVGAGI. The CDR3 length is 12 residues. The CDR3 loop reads CASSQPPYEQYF. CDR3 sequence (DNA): TGTGCCAGCAGTCAACCCCCCTACGAGCAGTACTTC.

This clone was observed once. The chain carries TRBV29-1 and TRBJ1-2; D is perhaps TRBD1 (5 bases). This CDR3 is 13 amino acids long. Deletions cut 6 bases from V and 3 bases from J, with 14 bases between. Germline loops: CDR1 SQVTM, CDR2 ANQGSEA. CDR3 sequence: CSVGLGGDYGYTF. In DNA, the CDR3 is TGCAGCGTAGGTCTGGGGGGGGACTATGGCTACACCTTC. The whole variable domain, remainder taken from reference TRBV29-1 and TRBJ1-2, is SAVISQKPSRDICQRGTSLTIQCQVDSQVTMMFWYRQQPGQSLTLIATANQGSEATYESGFVIDKFPISRPNLTFSTLTVSNMSPEDSSIYLCSVGLGGDYGYTFGSGTRLTVV.

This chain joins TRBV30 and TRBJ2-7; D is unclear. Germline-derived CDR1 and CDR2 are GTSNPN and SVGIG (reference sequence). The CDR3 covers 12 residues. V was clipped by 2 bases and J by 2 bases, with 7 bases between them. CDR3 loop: CAWSSPTYEQYF. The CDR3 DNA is TGTGCCTGGAGTTCCCCCACCTACGAGCAGTACTTC.

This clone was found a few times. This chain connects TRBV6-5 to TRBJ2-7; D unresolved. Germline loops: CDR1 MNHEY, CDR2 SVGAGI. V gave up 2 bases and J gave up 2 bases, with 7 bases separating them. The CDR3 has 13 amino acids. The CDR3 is CASSYTSTYEQYF. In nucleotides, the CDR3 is TGTGCCAGCAGTTACACATCAACCTACGAGCAGTACTTC.

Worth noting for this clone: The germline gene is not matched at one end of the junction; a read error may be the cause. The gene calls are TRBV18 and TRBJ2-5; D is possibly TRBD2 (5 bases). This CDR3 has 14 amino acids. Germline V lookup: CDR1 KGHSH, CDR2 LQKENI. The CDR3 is CASSPLVSRETQYF. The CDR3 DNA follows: TGTGCCAGCTCCCCACTAGTGTCCCGAGAGACCCAGTACTTC.

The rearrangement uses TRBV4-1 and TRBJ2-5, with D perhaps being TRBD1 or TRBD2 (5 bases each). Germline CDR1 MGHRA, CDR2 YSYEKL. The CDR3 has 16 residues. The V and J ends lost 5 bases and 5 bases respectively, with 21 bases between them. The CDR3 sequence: CASSSRSGGGVETQYF. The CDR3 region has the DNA TGCGCCAGCAGCTCTCGCAGTGGGGGTGGCGTGGAGACCCAGTACTTC.

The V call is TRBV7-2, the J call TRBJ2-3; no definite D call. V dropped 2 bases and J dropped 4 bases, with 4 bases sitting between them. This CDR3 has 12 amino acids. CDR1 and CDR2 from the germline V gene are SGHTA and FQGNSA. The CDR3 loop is CASSLKADTQYF. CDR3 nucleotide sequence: TGTGCCAGCAGCTTAAAGGCAGATACGCAGTATTTT.

CDR3 in DNA: TGTGCCAGCAGCTTAGATGGATACACTGAAGCTTTCTTT. It encodes CASSLDGYTEAFF. This chain uses TRBV11-3 with TRBJ1-1; D unclear. Germline V lookup: CDR1 SGHNT, CDR2 YENEEA. The CDR3 runs to 13 residues. The V and J ends lost 0 bases and 3 bases respectively, with 5 bases between them.

This chain's CDR3 is CASTLTGGGYEQYF. DNA of the CDR3: TGTGCCAGCACCCTCACAGGGGGCGGCTACGAGCAGTACTTC. The chain is built from TRBV7-2 and TRBJ2-7; 9 positions agree with TRBD1. V shed 7 bases, J shed 3 bases, and the junction held 7 bases outside the gene matches. CDR3 length: 14 residues. Germline CDR1 is SGHTA and CDR2 is FQGNSA.

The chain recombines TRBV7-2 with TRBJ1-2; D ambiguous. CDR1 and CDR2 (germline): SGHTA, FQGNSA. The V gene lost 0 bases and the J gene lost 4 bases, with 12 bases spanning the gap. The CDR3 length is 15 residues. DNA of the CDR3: TGTGCCAGCAGCTTAGCGCTAGGGAGCCCCTATGGCTACACCTTC. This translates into CASSLALGSPYGYTF.

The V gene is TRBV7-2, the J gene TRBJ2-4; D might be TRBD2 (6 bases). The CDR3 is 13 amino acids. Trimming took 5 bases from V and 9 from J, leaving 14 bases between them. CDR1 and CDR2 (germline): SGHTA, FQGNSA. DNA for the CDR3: TGTGCCAGCAGCACGGGGGTAGGCGGCATTCAGTACTTC. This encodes CASSTGVGGIQYF. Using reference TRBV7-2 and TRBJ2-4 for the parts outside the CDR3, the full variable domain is GAGVSQSPSNKVTEKGKDVELRCDPISGHTALYWYRQSLGQGLEFLIYFQGNSAPDKSGLPSDRFSAERTGGSVSTLTIQRTQQEDSAVYLCASSTGVGGIQYFGAGTRLSVL.

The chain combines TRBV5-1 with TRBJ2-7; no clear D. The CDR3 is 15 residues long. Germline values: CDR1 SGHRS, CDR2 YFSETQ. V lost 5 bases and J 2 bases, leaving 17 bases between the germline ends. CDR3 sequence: CASRWAGVAAYEQYF. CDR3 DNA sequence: TGCGCCAGCAGATGGGCAGGAGTCGCTGCCTACGAGCAGTACTTC.

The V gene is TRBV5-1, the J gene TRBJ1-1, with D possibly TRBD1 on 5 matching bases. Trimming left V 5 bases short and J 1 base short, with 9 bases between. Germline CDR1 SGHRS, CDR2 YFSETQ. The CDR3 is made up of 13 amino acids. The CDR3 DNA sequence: TGCGCCAGCAGTGAGGGGAGGAACACTGAAGCTTTCTTT. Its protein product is CASSEGRNTEAFF.

CDR3 nucleotides: TGTGCCATGAACCCCAGCGGGACTGCTGGAAACACCATATATTTT. Protein product: CAMNPSGTAGNTIYF. The V call is TRBV10-3, the J call TRBJ1-3, with D tentatively TRBD1 (5 bases). V lost 9 bases and J 2 bases, leaving 17 bases between the germline ends. This CDR3 contains 15 residues. Germline loops: CDR1 ENHRY, CDR2 SYGVKD.

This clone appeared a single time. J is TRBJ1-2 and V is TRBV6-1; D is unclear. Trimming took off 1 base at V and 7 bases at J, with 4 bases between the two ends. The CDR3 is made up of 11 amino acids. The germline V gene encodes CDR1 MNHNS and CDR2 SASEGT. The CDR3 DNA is TGTGCCAGCAGTGAAGAAGGTGGCTACACCTTC. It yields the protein CASSEEGGYTF.

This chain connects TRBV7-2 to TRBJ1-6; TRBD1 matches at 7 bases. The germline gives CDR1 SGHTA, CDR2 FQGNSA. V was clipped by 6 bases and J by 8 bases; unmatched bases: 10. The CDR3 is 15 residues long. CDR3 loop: CASRQKTGMDSPLHF. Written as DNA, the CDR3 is TGTGCCAGCAGACAGAAGACAGGGATGGATTCACCCCTCCACTTT.

The CDR3 nucleotides are TGTGCCAGCAGCCAAGACAGGGCCTACACTGAAGCTTTCTTT. It encodes CASSQDRAYTEAFF. This chain connects TRBV14 to TRBJ1-1, with a tentative D call TRBD1 (5 bases). Germline V gene data show CDR1 as SGHDN and CDR2 as FVKESK. V gave up 0 bases and J gave up 3 bases, with 8 bases separating them. The CDR3 is made up of 14 amino acids.

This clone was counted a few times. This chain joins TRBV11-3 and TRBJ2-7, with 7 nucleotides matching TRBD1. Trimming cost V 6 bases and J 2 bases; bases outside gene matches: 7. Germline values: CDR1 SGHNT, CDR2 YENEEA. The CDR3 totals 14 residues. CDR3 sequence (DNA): TGTGCCAGCAGACATAATGGGACAGCCTACGAGCAGTACTTC. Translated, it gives CASRHNGTAYEQYF.

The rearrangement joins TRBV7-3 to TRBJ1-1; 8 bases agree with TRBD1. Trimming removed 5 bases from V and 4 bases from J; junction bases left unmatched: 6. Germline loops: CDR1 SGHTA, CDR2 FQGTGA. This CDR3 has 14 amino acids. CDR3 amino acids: CASSERTGSTEAFF. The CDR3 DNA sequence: TGTGCCAGCAGCGAAAGGACAGGGAGCACTGAAGCTTTCTTT.

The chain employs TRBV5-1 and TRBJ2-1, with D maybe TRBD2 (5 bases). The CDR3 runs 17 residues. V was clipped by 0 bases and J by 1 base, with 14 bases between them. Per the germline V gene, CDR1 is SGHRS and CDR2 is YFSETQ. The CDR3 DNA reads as TGCGCCAGCAGCTTGGCCGGGTCGGGAAGATCCTACAATGAGCAGTTCTTC. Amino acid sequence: CASSLAGSGRSYNEQFF.

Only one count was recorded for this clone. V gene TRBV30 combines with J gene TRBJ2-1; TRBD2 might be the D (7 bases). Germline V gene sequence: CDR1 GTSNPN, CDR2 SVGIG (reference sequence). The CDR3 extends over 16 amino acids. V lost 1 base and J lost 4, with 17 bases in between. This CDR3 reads CAWSAPGGTKYNEQFF. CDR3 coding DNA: TGTGCCTGGAGTGCCCCGGGGGGCACGAAATACAATGAGCAGTTCTTC. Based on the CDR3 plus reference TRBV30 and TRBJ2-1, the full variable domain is SQTIHQWPATLVQPVGSPLSLECTVEGTSNPNLYWYRQAAGRGLQLLFYSVGIGQISSEVPQNLSASRPQDRQFILSSKKLLLSDSGFYLCAWSAPGGTKYNEQFFGPGTRLTVL.

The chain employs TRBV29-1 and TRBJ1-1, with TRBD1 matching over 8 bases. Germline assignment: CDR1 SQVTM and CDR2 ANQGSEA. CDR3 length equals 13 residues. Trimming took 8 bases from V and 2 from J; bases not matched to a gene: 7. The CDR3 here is CSIGQGGNTEAFF. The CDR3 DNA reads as TGCAGCATCGGACAGGGCGGAAACACTGAAGCTTTCTTT.

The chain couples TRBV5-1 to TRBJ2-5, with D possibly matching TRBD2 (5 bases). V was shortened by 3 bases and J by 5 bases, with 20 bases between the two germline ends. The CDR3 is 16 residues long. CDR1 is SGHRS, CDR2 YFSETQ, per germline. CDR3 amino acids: CASSYFGVGASETQYF. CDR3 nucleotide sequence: TGCGCCAGCAGCTACTTCGGAGTGGGAGCGTCCGAGACCCAGTACTTC.

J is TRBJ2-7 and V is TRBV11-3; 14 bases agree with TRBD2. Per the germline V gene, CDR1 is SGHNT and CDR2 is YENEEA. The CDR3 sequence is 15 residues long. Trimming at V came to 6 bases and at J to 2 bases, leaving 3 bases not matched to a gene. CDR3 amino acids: CASSSGLAGAYEQYF. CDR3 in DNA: TGTGCCAGCAGTTCGGGACTAGCGGGAGCCTACGAGCAGTACTTC.

DNA of the CDR3: TGTGCCAGCAGCTCAGGACAGGATGATAATGAAAAACTGTTTTTT. Amino acids: CASSSGQDDNEKLFF. J is TRBJ1-4 and V is TRBV7-9; 7 bases map to TRBD1. The germline V gene has CDR1 SEHNR and CDR2 FQNEAQ (reference sequence). CDR3 length: 15 residues. The J segment lost 4 bases and the V segment lost 4 bases, leaving 6 bases of the junction unmatched.